This T cell receptor beta chain came from a study of blood T cell repertoires in COVID-19. Cohorts were based on clinical histories the participants reported. V was clipped by 2 bases and J by 0 bases; unmatched bases: 7. The CDR3 loop spans 17 amino acids. The germline V gene has CDR1 SGHRS and CDR2 YFSETQ. Profiling relied on immunoSEQ multiplex PCR, and the TCRdb table lists in-frame clones only, not all of them. Of roughly 500,000 clones in the sample, approximately 86% were seen once. The sequenced sample consisted of PBMCs or T cells enriched from blood (not recorded which). This receptor was identified in a woman aged 60-75 years who had recovered from COVID-19. The rearrangement joins TRBV5-1 to TRBJ2-1, with 8 bases matching TRBD2. The CDR3 here is CASSFFSGASSYNEQFF. CDR3 coding DNA: TGCGCCAGCAGCTTTTTTAGCGGGGCGAGCTCCTACAATGAGCAGTTCTTC.